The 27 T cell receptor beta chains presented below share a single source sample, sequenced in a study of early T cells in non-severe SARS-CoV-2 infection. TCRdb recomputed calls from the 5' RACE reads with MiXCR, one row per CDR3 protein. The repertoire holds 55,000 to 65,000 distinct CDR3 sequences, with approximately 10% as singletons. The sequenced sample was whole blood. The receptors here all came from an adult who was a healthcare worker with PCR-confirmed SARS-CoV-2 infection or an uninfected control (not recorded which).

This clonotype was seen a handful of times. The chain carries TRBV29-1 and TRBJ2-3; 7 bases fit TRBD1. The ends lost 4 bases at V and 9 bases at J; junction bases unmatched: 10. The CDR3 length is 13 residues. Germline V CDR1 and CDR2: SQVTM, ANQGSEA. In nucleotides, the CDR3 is TGCAGCGTTGTCAAAGAACAGGGGAGAACGCAGTATTTT. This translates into CSVVKEQGRTQYF.

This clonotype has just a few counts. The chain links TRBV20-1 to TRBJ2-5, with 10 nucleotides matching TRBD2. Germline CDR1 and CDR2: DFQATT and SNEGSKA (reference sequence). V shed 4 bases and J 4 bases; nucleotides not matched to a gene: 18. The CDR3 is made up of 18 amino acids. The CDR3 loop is CSANNSTGLANRGETQYF. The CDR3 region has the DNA TGCAGTGCTAACAATTCGACGGGACTAGCGAATAGAGGAGAGACCCAGTACTTC.

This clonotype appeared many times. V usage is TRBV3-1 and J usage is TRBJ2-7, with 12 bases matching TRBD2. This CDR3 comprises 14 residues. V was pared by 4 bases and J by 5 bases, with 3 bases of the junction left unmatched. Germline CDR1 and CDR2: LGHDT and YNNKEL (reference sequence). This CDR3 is CASSPGLAGHEQYF. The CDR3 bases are TGTGCCAGCAGCCCAGGACTAGCGGGGCACGAGCAGTACTTC.

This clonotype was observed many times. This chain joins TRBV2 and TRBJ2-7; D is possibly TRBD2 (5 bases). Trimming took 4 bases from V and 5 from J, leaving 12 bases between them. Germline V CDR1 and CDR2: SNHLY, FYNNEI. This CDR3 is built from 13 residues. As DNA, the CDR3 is TGTGCCAGCAGTGGGGAGAGGGAGCACGAGCAGTACTTC. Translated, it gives CASSGEREHEQYF.

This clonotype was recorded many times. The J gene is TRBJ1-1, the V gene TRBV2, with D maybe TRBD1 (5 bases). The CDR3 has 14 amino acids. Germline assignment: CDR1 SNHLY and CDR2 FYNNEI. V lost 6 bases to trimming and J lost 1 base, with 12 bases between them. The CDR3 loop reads CASRGGLTNTEAFF. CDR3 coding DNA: TGTGCCAGCAGGGGGGGACTGACGAACACTGAAGCTTTCTTT. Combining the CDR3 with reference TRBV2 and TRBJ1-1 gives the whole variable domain EPEVTQTPSHQVTQMGQEVILRCVPISNHLYFYWYRQILGQKVEFLVSFYNNEISEKSEIFDDQFSVERPDGSNFTLKIRSTKLEDSAMYFCASRGGLTNTEAFFGQGTRLTVV.

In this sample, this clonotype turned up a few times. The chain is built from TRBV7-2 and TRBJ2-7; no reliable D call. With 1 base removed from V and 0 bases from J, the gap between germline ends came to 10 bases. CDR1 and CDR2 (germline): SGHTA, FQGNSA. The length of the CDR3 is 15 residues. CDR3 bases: TGTGCCAGCAGCTTAGTGGCAGCCCTCTCCTACGAGCAGTACTTC. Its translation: CASSLVAALSYEQYF.

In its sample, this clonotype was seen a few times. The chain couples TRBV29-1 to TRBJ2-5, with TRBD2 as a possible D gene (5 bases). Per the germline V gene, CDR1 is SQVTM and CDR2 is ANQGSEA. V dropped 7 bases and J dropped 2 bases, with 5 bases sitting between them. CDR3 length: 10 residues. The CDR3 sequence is CSGEQETQYF. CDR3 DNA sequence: TGCAGCGGGGAGCAAGAGACCCAGTACTTC.

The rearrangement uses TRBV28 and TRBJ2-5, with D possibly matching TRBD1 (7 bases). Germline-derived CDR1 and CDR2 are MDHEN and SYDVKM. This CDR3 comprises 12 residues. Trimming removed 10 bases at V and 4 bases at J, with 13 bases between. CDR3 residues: CAISGGGETQYF. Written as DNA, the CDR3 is TGTGCCATCTCAGGGGGAGGAGAGACCCAGTACTTC. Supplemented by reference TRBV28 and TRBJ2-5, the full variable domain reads DVKVTQSSRYLVKRTGEKVFLECVQDMDHENMFWYRQDPGLGLRLIYFSYDVKMKEKGDIPEGYSVSREKKERFSLILESASTNQTSMYLCAISGGGETQYFGPGTRLLVL.

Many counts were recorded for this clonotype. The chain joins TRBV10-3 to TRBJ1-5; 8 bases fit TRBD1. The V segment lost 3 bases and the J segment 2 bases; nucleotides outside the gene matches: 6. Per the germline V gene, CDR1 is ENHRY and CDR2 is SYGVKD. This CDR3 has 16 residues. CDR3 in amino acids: CAISDSDRAGNQPQHF. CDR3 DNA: TGTGCCATCAGTGATTCGGACAGGGCCGGCAATCAGCCCCAGCATTTT.

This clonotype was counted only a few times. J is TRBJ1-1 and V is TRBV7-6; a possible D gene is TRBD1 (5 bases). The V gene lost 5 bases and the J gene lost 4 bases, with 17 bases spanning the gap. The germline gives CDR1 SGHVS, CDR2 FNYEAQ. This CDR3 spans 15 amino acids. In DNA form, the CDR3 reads TGTGCCAGCAGCATAGGGGCAGAGGGCGGCACTGAAGCTTTCTTT. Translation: CASSIGAEGGTEAFF. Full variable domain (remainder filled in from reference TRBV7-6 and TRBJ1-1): GAGVSQSPRYKVTKRGQDVALRCDPISGHVSLYWYRQALGQGPEFLTYFNYEAQQDKSGLPNDRFSAERPEGSISTLTIQRTEQRDSAMYRCASSIGAEGGTEAFFGQGTRLTVV.

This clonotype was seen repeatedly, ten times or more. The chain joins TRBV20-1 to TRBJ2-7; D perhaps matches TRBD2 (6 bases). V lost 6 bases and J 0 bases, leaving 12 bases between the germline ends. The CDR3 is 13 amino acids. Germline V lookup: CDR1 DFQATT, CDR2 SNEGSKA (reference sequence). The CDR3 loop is CSAGGLHSYEQYF. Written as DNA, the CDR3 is TGCAGTGCGGGAGGACTGCACTCCTACGAGCAGTACTTC.

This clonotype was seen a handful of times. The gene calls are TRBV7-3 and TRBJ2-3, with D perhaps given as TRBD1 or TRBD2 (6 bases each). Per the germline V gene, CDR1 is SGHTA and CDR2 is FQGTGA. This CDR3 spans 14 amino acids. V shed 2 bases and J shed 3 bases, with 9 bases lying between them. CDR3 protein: CASSLWGATDTQYF. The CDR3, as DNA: TGTGCCAGCAGCTTATGGGGGGCAACAGATACGCAGTATTTT.

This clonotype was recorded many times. The CDR3 region has the DNA TGCGCCAGCAGCATAGACAGGGGGCTCTCTGGAAACACCATATATTTT. Translating it yields CASSIDRGLSGNTIYF. The chain carries TRBV5-1 and TRBJ1-3; 10 bases align to TRBD1. The CDR3 is made up of 16 amino acids. After removal of 4 bases from V and 0 bases from J, the junction contained 4 bases not matched to a gene. Germline loops: CDR1 SGHRS, CDR2 YFSETQ.

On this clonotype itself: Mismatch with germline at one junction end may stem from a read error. The CDR3 coding sequence is TGTGCCACCAACAGAACTAGCCCCGGGGAGCTGTTTTTT. Its translation is CATNRTSPGELFF. The chain carries TRBV15 and TRBJ2-2, with D possibly matching TRBD2 (6 bases). This CDR3 is built from 13 residues. CDR1 LNHNV and CDR2 YYDKDF come from the germline V gene (reference sequence).

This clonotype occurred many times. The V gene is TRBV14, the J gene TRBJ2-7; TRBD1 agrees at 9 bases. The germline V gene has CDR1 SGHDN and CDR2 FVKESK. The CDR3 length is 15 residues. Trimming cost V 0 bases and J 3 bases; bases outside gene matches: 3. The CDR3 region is CASSQEGQGIYEQYF. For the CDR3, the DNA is TGTGCCAGCAGCCAAGAAGGACAGGGGATCTACGAGCAGTACTTC.

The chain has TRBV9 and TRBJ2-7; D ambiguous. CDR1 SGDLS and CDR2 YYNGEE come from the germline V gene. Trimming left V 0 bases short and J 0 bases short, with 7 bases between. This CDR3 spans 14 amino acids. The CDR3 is CASSVGPSSYEQYF. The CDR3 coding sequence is TGTGCCAGCAGCGTAGGCCCCAGCTCCTACGAGCAGTACTTC. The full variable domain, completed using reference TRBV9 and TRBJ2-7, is DSGVTQTPKHLITATGQRVTLRCSPRSGDLSVYWYQQSLDQGLQFLIQYYNGEERAKGNILERFSAQQFPDLHSELNLSSLELGDSALYFCASSVGPSSYEQYFGPGTRLTVT.

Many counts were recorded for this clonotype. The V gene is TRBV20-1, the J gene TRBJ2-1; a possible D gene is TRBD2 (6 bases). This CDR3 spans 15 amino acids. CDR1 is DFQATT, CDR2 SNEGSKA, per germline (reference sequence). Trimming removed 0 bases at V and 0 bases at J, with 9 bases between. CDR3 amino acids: CSAREPGLSYNEQFF. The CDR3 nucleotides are TGCAGTGCTAGAGAGCCGGGACTCTCCTACAATGAGCAGTTCTTC.

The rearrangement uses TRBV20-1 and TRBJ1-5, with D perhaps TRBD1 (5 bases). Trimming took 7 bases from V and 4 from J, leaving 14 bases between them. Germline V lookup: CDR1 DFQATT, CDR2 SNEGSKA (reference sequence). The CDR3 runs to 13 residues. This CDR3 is CSGSYRKNQPQHF. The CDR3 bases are TGCAGTGGCAGCTACAGGAAAAATCAGCCCCAGCATTTT.

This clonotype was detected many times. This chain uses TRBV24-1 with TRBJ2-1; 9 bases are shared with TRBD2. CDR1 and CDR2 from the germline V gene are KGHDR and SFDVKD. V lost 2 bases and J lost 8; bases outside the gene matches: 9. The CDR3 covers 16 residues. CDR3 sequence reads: CATSDSASGVRDEQFF. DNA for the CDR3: TGTGCCACCAGTGATTCCGCTAGCGGGGTGCGGGATGAGCAGTTCTTC.

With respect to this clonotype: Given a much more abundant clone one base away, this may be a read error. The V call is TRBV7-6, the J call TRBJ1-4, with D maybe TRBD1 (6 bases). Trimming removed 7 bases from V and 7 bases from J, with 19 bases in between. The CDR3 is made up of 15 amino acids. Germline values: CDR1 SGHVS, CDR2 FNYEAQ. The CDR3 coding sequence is TGTGCCAGCAACGACCCGACAGGAGACGGTGAAAAACTGTTTTTT. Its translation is CASNDPTGDGEKLFF.

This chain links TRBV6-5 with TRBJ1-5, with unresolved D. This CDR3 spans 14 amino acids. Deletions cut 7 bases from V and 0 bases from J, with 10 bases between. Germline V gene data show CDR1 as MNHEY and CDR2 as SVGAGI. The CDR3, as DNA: TGTGCCAGCACCAAGCGGAATAGCAATCAGCCCCAGCATTTT. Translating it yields CASTKRNSNQPQHF.

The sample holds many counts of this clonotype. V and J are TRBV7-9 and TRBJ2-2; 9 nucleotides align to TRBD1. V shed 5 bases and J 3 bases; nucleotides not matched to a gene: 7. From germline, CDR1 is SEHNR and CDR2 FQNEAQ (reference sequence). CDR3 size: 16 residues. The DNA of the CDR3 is TGTGCCAGCAGCCCAGGTGGGACAGGGTACACCGGGGAGCTGTTTTTT. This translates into CASSPGGTGYTGELFF. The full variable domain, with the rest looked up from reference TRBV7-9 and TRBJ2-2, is DTGVSQNPRHKITKRGQNVTFRCDPISEHNRLYWYRQTLGQGPEFLTYFQNEAQLEKSRLLSDRFSAERPKGSFSTLEIQRTEQGDSAMYLCASSPGGTGYTGELFFGEGSRLTVL.

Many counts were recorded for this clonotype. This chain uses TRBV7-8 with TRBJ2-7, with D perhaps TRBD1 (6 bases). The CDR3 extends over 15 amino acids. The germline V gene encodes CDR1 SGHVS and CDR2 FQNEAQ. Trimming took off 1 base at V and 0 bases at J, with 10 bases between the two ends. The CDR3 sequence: CASSLGGQNSYEQYF. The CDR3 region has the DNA TGTGCCAGCAGCTTAGGGGGGCAAAACTCCTACGAGCAGTACTTC.

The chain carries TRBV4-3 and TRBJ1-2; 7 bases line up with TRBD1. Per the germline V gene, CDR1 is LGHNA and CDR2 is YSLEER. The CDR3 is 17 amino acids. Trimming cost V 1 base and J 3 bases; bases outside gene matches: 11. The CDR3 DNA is TGCGCCAGCAGCCAAGGAACTTACCGGGACAGTGACTATGGCTACACCTTC. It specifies CASSQGTYRDSDYGYTF.

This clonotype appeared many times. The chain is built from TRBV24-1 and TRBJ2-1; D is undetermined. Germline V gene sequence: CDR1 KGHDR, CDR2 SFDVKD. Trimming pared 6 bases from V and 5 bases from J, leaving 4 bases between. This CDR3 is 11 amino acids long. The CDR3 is CATSSNNEQFF. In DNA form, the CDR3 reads TGTGCCACCAGTTCGAACAATGAGCAGTTCTTC.

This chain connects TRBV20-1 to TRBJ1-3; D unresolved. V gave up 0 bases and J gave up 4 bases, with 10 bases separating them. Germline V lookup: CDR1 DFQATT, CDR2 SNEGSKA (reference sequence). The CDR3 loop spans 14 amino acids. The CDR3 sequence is CSAREGNSGNTIYF. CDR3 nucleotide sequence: TGCAGTGCTAGAGAAGGGAACAGCGGAAACACCATATATTTT.

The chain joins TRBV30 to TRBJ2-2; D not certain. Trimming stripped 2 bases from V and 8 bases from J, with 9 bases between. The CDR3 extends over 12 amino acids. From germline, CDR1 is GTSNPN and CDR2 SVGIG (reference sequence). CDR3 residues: CAWSPDAGELFF. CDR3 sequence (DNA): TGTGCCTGGAGTCCAGACGCTGGGGAGCTGTTTTTT.